These T cell receptor beta chains were read from a single sample in a study of T cell repertoires in cytomegalovirus infection. TCRdb independently ran MiXCR on the reads; one entry per CDR3 protein. The profile shows more than 350,000 distinct CDR3 sequences, roughly 30% of them singletons. Sequencing was done on a sample of PBMCs. Source of these receptors: a human donor in good health (CMV status not recorded). Some clones in this sample may be carry-over from other donors' samples. CDR3s include the opening cysteine and the closing phenylalanine or tryptophan. The order of the fields is J gene, V gene, clone size, D gene, CDR3 protein, CDR3 DNA. A D gene is named only where the DNA matches it firmly. Clone size, where shown, is once, few, many, or a class for clones that have expanded.

J: TRBJ2-3; V: TRBV7-9; size: -; D: -; CDR3: CAGTGGDTQYF; DNA: TGTGCCGGAACCGGGGGAGATACGCAGTATTTT
J: TRBJ2-3; V: TRBV4-2; size: -; D: TRBD2; CDR3: CASSQDLAGDTQYF; DNA: TGTGCCAGCAGCCAAGATCTAGCGGGAGATACGCAGTATTTT
J: TRBJ2-1; V: TRBV11-2; size: -; D: -; CDR3: CASSPGQKAYNEQFF; DNA: TGTGCCAGCAGCCCCGGACAGAAAGCCTACAATGAGCAGTTCTTC
J: TRBJ1-5; V: TRBV20-1; size: few; D: -; CDR3: CSASQVNQPQHF; DNA: TGCAGTGCCAGCCAGGTCAATCAGCCCCAGCATTTT
J: TRBJ1-3; V: TRBV7-6; size: -; D: -; CDR3: CASSLQGLGGNTIYF; DNA: TGTGCCAGCAGCTTACAGGGGCTTGGTGGAAACACCATATATTTT
J: TRBJ2-3; V: TRBV5-5; size: -; D: -; CDR3: CASSPGLLITDTQYF; DNA: TGTGCCAGCAGCCCGGGACTTCTGATCACAGATACGCAGTATTTT
J: TRBJ2-7; V: TRBV12-3/TRBV12-4; size: many; D: -; CDR3: CASSFSVGLRYF; DNA: TGTGCCAGCAGTTTTTCAGTCGGGTTGAGGTACTTC
J: TRBJ2-1; V: TRBV6-2/TRBV6-3; size: -; D: TRBD2; CDR3: CASSYSLAGPAEQFF; DNA: TGTGCCAGCAGTTACTCGCTAGCGGGGCCCGCTGAGCAGTTCTTC
J: TRBJ1-5; V: TRBV12-3/TRBV12-4; size: -; D: -; CDR3: CASSLFLGANGQWGRQPQHF; DNA: TGTGCCAGCAGTTTATTCCTTGGGGCGAATGGACAGTGGGGAAGGCAGCCCCAGCATTTT
J: TRBJ1-1; V: TRBV23-1; size: -; D: -; CDR3: CAITPSLNTEAFF; DNA: TGCGCCATCACCCCGAGTCTGAACACTGAAGCTTTCTTT
J: TRBJ2-3; V: TRBV7-2; size: -; D: -; CDR3: CASSQEALGLSGTDTQYF; DNA: TGTGCCAGCAGCCAGGAGGCGCTAGGGCTTTCCGGCACAGATACGCAGTATTTT
J: TRBJ1-1; V: TRBV5-1; size: -; D: -; CDR3: CASSSRTELNTEAFF; DNA: TGCGCCAGCAGCTCTCGGACCGAATTAAACACTGAAGCTTTCTTT
J: TRBJ2-7; V: TRBV11-2; size: -; D: -; CDR3: CASSSALLSYEQYF; DNA: TGTGCCAGCAGCTCGGCTCTGCTCTCCTACGAGCAGTACTTC
J: TRBJ1-1; V: TRBV5-1; size: -; D: TRBD1; CDR3: CASSPRDRGTSFF; DNA: TGCGCCAGCAGCCCCCGGGACAGGGGGACGTCTTTCTTT
J: TRBJ2-1; V: TRBV12-3/TRBV12-4; size: few; D: TRBD2; CDR3: CASYGTSGGNEQFF; DNA: TGTGCCAGCTATGGGACTAGCGGGGGGAATGAGCAGTTCTTC
J: TRBJ1-2; V: TRBV11-3; size: few; D: TRBD1; CDR3: CASSLAPRGRTGSNNYGYTF; DNA: TGTGCCAGCAGCTTAGCCCCCCGGGGTCGGACAGGGTCGAATAACTATGGCTACACCTTC
J: TRBJ1-3; V: TRBV4-2; size: few; D: -; CDR3: CASSQDARNSGNTIYF; DNA: TGTGCCAGCAGCCAAGATGCCAGGAACTCTGGAAACACCATATATTTT